Following are 5 T cell receptor beta chains from one sample sequenced in a study of T-cell reconstitution after alpha-beta-depleted transplantation in children. Unique molecular identifiers were incorporated into the prepared TCRbeta library. One entry per CDR3 protein results from TCRdb running MiXCR on the PCR reads. The sample lists hundreds of thousands of distinct CDR3 sequences, about an eighth occurring once. The sequencing used PBMCs, collected before TCRalphabeta/CD19-depleted stem cell transplant. These receptors all come from a girl aged 2-10 years with congenital amegakaryocytic thrombocytopenia, due to receive a stem cell transplant.

This clonotype was observed many times. The V and J genes are TRBV20-1 and TRBJ2-7; the D is unclear. This CDR3 has 14 residues. Germline CDR1 DFQATT, CDR2 SNEGSKA (reference sequence). V lost 3 bases and J 2 bases, leaving 14 bases between the germline ends. The CDR3, as DNA: TGCAGTGCTAGGGCCATAACGGGCACCTACGAGCAGTACTTC. Residues: CSARAITGTYEQYF.

This clonotype has at least ten counts. The chain is built from TRBV20-1 and TRBJ2-2, with D possibly matching TRBD2 (6 bases). The CDR3 length is 15 residues. V lost 3 bases, J lost 0 bases, and 11 bases lay in between. CDR1 is DFQATT and CDR2 is SNEGSKA in the germline V gene (reference sequence). CDR3 coding DNA: TGCAGTGCTAGGTCGGGAGACCCGAACACCGGGGAGCTGTTTTTT. Translation gives CSARSGDPNTGELFF.

This clonotype was recorded a few times. The gene calls are TRBV5-1 and TRBJ2-5; maybe TRBD1 (7 bases). In germline, CDR1 is SGHRS, CDR2 YFSETQ. The CDR3 has 15 amino acids. V gave up 0 bases and J gave up 5 bases, with 14 bases separating them. CDR3 sequence reads: CASSLGQGGSETQYF. Written as DNA, the CDR3 is TGCGCCAGCAGCTTGGGACAGGGAGGATCGGAGACCCAGTACTTC.

This clonotype has more than one count but fewer than ten. The chain has TRBV7-9 and TRBJ2-3; D is unresolved. Germline CDR1 SEHNR, CDR2 FQNEAQ (reference sequence). The CDR3 runs to 14 residues. Trimming took 2 bases from V and 2 from J, leaving 8 bases between them. In DNA, the CDR3 is TGTGCCAGCAGCTTATCTACTCCCACAGATACGCAGTATTTT. Residues: CASSLSTPTDTQYF.

The chain carries TRBV15 and TRBJ2-4, with a weak D call TRBD2 (6 bases). CDR3 size: 16 residues. CDR1 LNHNV and CDR2 YYDKDF come from the germline V gene (reference sequence). Between the trimmed V and J ends, which lost 0 bases and 6 bases, there was a span of 15 bases. Here the CDR3 reads CATSREPRDFANIQYF. The CDR3 DNA reads as TGTGCCACCAGCAGAGAGCCACGGGACTTCGCAAACATTCAGTACTTC.